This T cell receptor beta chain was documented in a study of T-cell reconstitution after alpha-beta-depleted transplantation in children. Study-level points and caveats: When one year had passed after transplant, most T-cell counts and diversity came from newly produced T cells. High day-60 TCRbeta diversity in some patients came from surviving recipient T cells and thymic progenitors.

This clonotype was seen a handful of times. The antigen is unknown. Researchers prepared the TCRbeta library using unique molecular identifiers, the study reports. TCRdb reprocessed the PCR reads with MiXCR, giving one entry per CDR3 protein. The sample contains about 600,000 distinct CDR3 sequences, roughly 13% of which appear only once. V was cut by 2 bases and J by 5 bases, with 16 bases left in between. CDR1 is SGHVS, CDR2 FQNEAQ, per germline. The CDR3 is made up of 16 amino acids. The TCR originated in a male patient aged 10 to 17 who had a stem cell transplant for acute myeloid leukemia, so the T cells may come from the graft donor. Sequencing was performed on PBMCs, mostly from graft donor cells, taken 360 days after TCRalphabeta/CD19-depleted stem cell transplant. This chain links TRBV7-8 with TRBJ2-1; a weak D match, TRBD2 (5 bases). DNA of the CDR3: TGTGCCAGCAGCTTACTCCGGCTAGCTAGAAACAATGAGCAGTTCTTC. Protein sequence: CASSLLRLARNNEQFF.